The source of this TCR beta chain is a study of blood T cell repertoires in COVID-19. The overall study: Samples of COVID-19 (acute and convalescent) were obtained from the United States, Italy and Spain. T cells, B-cell-depleted T cells, or PBMCs supplied cDNA or gDNA.

Under the authors' procedure: The assay estimated nucleated cells by amplifying reference gene primers. Repertoires were generated with immunoSEQ multiplex PCR, while TCRdb's copy carries only in-frame clones and drops some. That table is the source of V, J and clone size, and D and trimming were worked out from the DNA. The data contain about 230,000 clones, less than 90% of them singletons. CDR3 length equals 18 residues. The germline CDR1 and CDR2 sequences are LNHDA and SQIVND (reference sequence). V dropped 3 bases and J dropped 2; count of bases not matched to a gene: 7. This clone came up a few times.

The TCR originated in a woman aged 80 or older with active or convalescent COVID-19. The sequencing sample was made of peripheral blood. The chain employs TRBV19 and TRBJ2-3; 14 positions agree with TRBD2. The CDR3 loop is CASSIGLAGGRITDTQYF. The CDR3 region has the DNA TGTGCCAGTAGTATCGGACTAGCGGGAGGTCGTATCACAGATACGCAGTATTTT. Variable domain in full (rest from reference TRBV19 and TRBJ2-3): DGGITQSPKYLFRKEGQNVTLSCEQNLNHDAMYWYRQDPGQGLRLIYYSQIVNDFQKGDIAEGYSVSREKKESFPLTVTSAQKNPTAFYLCASSIGLAGGRITDTQYFGPGTRLTVL.